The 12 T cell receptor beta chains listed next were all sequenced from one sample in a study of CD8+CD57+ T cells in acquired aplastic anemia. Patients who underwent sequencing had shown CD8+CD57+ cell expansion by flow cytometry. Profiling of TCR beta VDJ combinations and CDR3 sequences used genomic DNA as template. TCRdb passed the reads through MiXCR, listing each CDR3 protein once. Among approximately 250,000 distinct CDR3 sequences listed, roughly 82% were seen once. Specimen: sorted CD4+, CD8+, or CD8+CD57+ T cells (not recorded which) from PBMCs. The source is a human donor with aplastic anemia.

The CDR3 sequence is CASSSPRWREQYF. Here the CDR3 DNA reads TGTGCCAGCAGCTCCCCTCGGTGGCGCGAGCAGTACTTC. This rearrangement joins TRBV5-6 to TRBJ2-7; D is uncertain. The CDR3 is 13 residues long. The germline CDR1 and CDR2 sequences are SGHDT and YYEEEE. V lost 3 bases and J 6 bases, leaving 13 bases between the germline ends.

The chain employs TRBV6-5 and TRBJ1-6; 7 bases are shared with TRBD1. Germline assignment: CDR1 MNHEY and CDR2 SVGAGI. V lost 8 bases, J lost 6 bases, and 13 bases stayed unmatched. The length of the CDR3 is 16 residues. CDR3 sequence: CASCRDRRTSNSPLHF. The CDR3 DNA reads TGTGCCAGCTGCAGGGACAGAAGAACCTCTAATTCACCCCTCCACTTT.

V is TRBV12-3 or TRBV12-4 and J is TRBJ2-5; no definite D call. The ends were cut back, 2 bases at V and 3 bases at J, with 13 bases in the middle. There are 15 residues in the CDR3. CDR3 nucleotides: TGTGCCAGCAGTTTATGGCACGACACAAAAGAGACCCAGTACTTC. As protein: CASSLWHDTKETQYF.

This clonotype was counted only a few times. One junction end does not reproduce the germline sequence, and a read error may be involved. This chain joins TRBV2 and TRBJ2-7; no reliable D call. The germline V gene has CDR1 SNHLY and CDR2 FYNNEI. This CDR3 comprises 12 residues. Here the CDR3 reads CASSLDAYEQYF. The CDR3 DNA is TGCGCCAGCAGCCTGGACGCTTACGAGCAGTACTTC.

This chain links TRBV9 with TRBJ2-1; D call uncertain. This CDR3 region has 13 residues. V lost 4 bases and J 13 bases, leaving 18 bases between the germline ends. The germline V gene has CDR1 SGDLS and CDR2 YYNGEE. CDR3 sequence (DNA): TGTGCCAGCAGCTCCGCGGTTAAGGGTCGACAGTTCTTC. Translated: CASSSAVKGRQFF.

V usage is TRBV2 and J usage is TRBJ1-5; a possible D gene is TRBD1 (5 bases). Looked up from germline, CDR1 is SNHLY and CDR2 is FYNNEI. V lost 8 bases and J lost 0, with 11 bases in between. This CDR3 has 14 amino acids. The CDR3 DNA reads TGTGCCAGCGGGGGTAGCAGTAGCAATCAGCCCCAGCATTTT. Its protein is CASGGSSSNQPQHF.

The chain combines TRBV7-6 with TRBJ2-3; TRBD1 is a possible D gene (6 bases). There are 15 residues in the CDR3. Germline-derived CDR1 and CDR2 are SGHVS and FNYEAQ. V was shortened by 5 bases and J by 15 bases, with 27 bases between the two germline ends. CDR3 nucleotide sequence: TGTGCCAGCAGCGCCACTACAGGGAGAAAAGCTTTCTTTTATTTT. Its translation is CASSATTGRKAFFYF.

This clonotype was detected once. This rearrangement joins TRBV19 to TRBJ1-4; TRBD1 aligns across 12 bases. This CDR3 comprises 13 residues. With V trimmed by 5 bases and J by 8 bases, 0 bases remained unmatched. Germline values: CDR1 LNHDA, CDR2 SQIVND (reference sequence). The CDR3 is CASSGTGGEKLFF. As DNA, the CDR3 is TGTGCCAGTAGTGGGACAGGGGGCGAAAAACTGTTTTTT. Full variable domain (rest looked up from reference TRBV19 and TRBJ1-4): DGGITQSPKYLFRKEGQNVTLSCEQNLNHDAMYWYRQDPGQGLRLIYYSQIVNDFQKGDIAEGYSVSREKKESFPLTVTSAQKNPTAFYLCASSGTGGEKLFFGSGTQLSVL.

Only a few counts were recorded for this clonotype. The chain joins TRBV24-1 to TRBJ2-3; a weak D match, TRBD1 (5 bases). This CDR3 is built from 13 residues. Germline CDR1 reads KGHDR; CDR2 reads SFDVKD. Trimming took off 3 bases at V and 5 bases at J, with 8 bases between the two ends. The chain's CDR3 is CATSDPGLDTQYF. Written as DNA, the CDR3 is TGTGCCACCAGTGATCCAGGGTTAGATACGCAGTATTTT.

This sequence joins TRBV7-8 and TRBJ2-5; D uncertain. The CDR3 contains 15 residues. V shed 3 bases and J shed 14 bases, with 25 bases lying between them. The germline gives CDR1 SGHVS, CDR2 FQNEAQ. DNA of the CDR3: TGTGCCAGCAGCTTTGCACAAGGTCCCGATACGCCCTATTACTTC. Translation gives CASSFAQGPDTPYYF. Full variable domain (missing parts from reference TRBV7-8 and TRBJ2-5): GAGVSQSPRYKVAKRGQDVALRCDPISGHVSLFWYQQALGQGPEFLTYFQNEAQLDKSGLPSDRFFAERPEGSVSTLKIQRTQQEDSAVYLCASSFAQGPDTPYYFGPGTRLLVL.

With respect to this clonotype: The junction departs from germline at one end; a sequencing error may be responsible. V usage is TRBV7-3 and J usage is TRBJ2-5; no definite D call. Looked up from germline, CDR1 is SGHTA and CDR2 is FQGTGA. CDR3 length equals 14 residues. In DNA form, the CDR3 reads TGTGCCACCAGCAGAGGAAGCACGCAATCGTCCGAGTACTTC. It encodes CATSRGSTQSSEYF.

The CDR3, as DNA: TGCAGTGCTAGGAACCTAGCGGGGGACAGGGACACAGATACGCAGTATTTT. Its protein is CSARNLAGDRDTDTQYF. This chain joins TRBV20-1 and TRBJ2-3; weak D call: TRBD2 (10 bases). Trimming removed 3 bases at V and 2 bases at J, with 21 bases between. The CDR3 is made up of 17 amino acids. Germline lookup yields CDR1 DFQATT and CDR2 SNEGSKA (reference sequence).